These 29 T cell receptor beta chains originate from one sample sequenced in a study of blood T cell repertoires in COVID-19. Profiled with immunoSEQ multiplex PCR; TCRdb holds only in-frame clones, not every one. The sample contains about 360,000 clones, around 87% of which appear only once. Source material: peripheral blood. All receptors come from a human donor in a cohort sampled during active COVID-19.

The genes are TRBV19 and TRBJ2-7; 9 positions agree with TRBD2. The germline V gene has CDR1 LNHDA and CDR2 SQIVND (reference sequence). This CDR3 is 14 amino acids long. J gave up 6 bases and V 3 bases, and 6 bases lay outside the gene matches. This chain's CDR3 is CASSIAGGPAEQYF. CDR3 bases: TGTGCCAGTAGTATTGCGGGGGGGCCGGCCGAGCAGTACTTC. The complete variable domain, with remaining parts taken from reference TRBV19 and TRBJ2-7, reads DGGITQSPKYLFRKEGQNVTLSCEQNLNHDAMYWYRQDPGQGLRLIYYSQIVNDFQKGDIAEGYSVSREKKESFPLTVTSAQKNPTAFYLCASSIAGGPAEQYFGPGTRLTVT.

The chain's CDR3 is CASSSEQVSEQYF. CDR3 nucleotides: TGTGCCAGCAGTTCGGAACAGGTGTCGGAGCAGTACTTC. This chain connects TRBV6-5 to TRBJ2-7; TRBD1 is a possible D gene (5 bases). The germline V gene has CDR1 MNHEY and CDR2 SVGAGI. The CDR3 is 13 residues long. The V end lost 4 bases, the J end lost 7 bases, and 14 bases lay between the germline ends.

The V gene is TRBV6-2 or TRBV6-3, the J gene TRBJ2-7, with 11 positions matching TRBD1. Germline V gene lookup returns CDR1 MNHEY and CDR2 SVGEGT. There are 15 residues in the CDR3. V shed 7 bases, J shed 3 bases, and the junction held 8 bases outside the gene matches. The CDR3 sequence: CASTPDGTGGYEQYF. Here the CDR3 DNA reads TGTGCCAGCACCCCCGATGGGACAGGGGGCTACGAGCAGTACTTC.

The CDR3 reads CASSPRQALAKNIQYF. The DNA of the CDR3 is TGTGCCAGCAGCCCGCGACAGGCCCTAGCCAAAAACATTCAGTACTTC. V usage is TRBV7-9 and J usage is TRBJ2-4; weak D call: TRBD1 (6 bases). The CDR3 runs 16 residues. The germline V and J ends were trimmed by 5 bases and 0 bases, with 14 bases remaining between them. Germline CDR1 reads SEHNR; CDR2 reads FQNEAQ (reference sequence).

The gene calls are TRBV28 and TRBJ2-3, with D possibly being TRBD1 (6 bases). Trimming cost V 3 bases and J 2 bases, with 12 bases left between them. Germline V CDR1 and CDR2: MDHEN, SYDVKM. This CDR3 region has 15 residues. The CDR3 DNA reads TGTGCCAGCAGTTTCTACAGGGCCCTCACAGATACGCAGTATTTT. This codes for CASSFYRALTDTQYF.

Points on this clone: Additional DNA sequences in this sample encode the identical CDR3. The rearrangement joins TRBV19 to TRBJ1-4; D remains ambiguous. CDR3 length equals 15 residues. Germline CDR1 reads LNHDA; CDR2 reads SQIVND (reference sequence). V was trimmed by 4 bases and J by 0 bases, leaving 9 bases between them. The chain's CDR3 is CASSNTGATNEKLFF. Here the CDR3 DNA reads TGTGCCAGTAGTAATACGGGAGCAACTAATGAAAAACTGTTTTTT.

In nucleotides, the CDR3 is TGCGCCAGCAGCTCCAGACTAGCGGGGGGGTACAATGAGCAGTTCTTC. Translated: CASSSRLAGGYNEQFF. The chain uses TRBV5-1 and TRBJ2-1; TRBD2 agrees at 14 bases. This CDR3 is 16 amino acids long. V lost 3 bases to trimming and J lost 4 bases; unmatched junction nucleotides: 3. Per germline, CDR1 SGHRS and CDR2 YFSETQ.

This clone ranks as medium-sized. The chain employs TRBV28 and TRBJ1-2; 8 nucleotides align to TRBD1. Trimming took 5 bases from V and 14 from J; bases not matched to a gene: 13. The CDR3 loop spans 13 amino acids. The germline V gene encodes CDR1 MDHEN and CDR2 SYDVKM. The CDR3 region is CASSPPDRVAATF. The DNA for the CDR3 is TGTGCCAGCAGTCCCCCGGACAGGGTTGCTGCGACCTTC.

The rearrangement links TRBV4-2 to TRBJ1-6, with D tentatively TRBD1 (6 bases). The CDR3 runs 14 residues. The ends were cut back, 0 bases at V and 14 bases at J, with 14 bases in the middle. The germline V gene has CDR1 LGHNA and CDR2 YNFKEQ. The CDR3 is CASSQDLAGASLHF. DNA of the CDR3: TGTGCCAGCAGCCAAGATCTGGCAGGGGCCTCCCTCCACTTT.

This chain joins TRBV2 and TRBJ1-3; 7 bases line up with TRBD1. Per germline, CDR1 SNHLY and CDR2 FYNNEI. The CDR3 runs 15 residues. V shed 6 bases and J 0 bases; nucleotides not matched to a gene: 5. DNA of the CDR3: TGTGCCAGCAGGATCGGGACAGTCTCTGGAAACACCATATATTTT. It yields the protein CASRIGTVSGNTIYF.

The J gene is TRBJ1-2, the V gene TRBV6-5, with no clear D. This CDR3 spans 14 amino acids. The ends were cut back, 7 bases at V and 5 bases at J, with 17 bases in the middle. Germline V CDR1 and CDR2: MNHEY, SVGAGI. CDR3 loop: CASKRLIDPYGYTF. The CDR3 DNA sequence: TGTGCCAGCAAAAGACTGATAGATCCATATGGCTACACCTTC.

The gene calls are TRBV27 and TRBJ2-2; a possible D gene is TRBD2 (5 bases). V lost 5 bases, J lost 5 bases, and 9 bases lay in between. The CDR3 extends over 13 amino acids. Germline V lookup: CDR1 MNHEY, CDR2 SMNVEV (reference sequence). The CDR3 DNA reads TGTGCCAGCAGTCCGGAGCGGACCGGGGAGCTGTTTTTT. Protein product: CASSPERTGELFF.

The chain recombines TRBV7-2 with TRBJ2-6; tentatively, D is TRBD1 (5 bases). Trimming shortened V by 5 bases and J by 0 bases, and 5 bases separated the two germline ends. The CDR3 is 14 residues long. Germline values: CDR1 SGHTA, CDR2 FQGNSA. CDR3 sequence: CASSDSSGANVLTF. The CDR3 DNA sequence: TGTGCCAGCAGCGACAGCTCTGGGGCCAACGTCCTGACTTTC.

The gene calls are TRBV5-1 and TRBJ1-3, with 7 bases aligning to TRBD1. Per germline, CDR1 SGHRS and CDR2 YFSETQ. With 5 bases clipped from V and 1 base from J, the junction kept 9 bases outside the gene matches. This CDR3 comprises 16 residues. The CDR3 DNA is TGCGCCAGCAGGCCTCAGACAGGGAATTCTGGAAACACCATATATTTT. This sequence encodes CASRPQTGNSGNTIYF.

The chain couples TRBV2 to TRBJ2-5, with D possibly TRBD2 on 5 matching bases. V lost 6 bases, J lost 2 bases, and 19 bases lay in between. The CDR3 consists of 16 residues. Germline assignment: CDR1 SNHLY and CDR2 FYNNEI. The CDR3 loop is CASSALKGEGQETQYF. The DNA for the CDR3 is TGTGCCAGCAGCGCCTTAAAGGGAGAGGGACAAGAGACCCAGTACTTC.

V and J are TRBV5-5 and TRBJ2-5; 8 bases line up with TRBD1. This CDR3 has 18 residues. V shed 0 bases and J 0 bases; nucleotides not matched to a gene: 10. Germline CDR1 reads SGHKS; CDR2 reads YYEKEE (reference sequence). This CDR3 is CASSLARQGLGYQETQYF. The DNA of the CDR3 is TGTGCCAGCAGCTTGGCACGACAGGGGCTAGGCTACCAAGAGACCCAGTACTTC.

This clone was counted once. V gene TRBV28 combines with J gene TRBJ2-1; TRBD1 is a possible D gene (6 bases). This CDR3 is 15 amino acids long. V lost 5 bases and J lost 3, with 14 bases in between. Germline lookup yields CDR1 MDHEN and CDR2 SYDVKM. The CDR3 bases are TGTGCCAGCAGTCCCAGGCAGGGGCTCTACAATGAGCAGTTCTTC. This sequence encodes CASSPRQGLYNEQFF.

This chain uses TRBV5-4 with TRBJ2-5, with 10 bases fitting TRBD2. In germline, CDR1 is SGHNT, CDR2 YYREEE (reference sequence). The trim removed 2 bases at V and 1 base at J, leaving 5 bases unmatched. This CDR3 comprises 16 residues. CDR3 sequence reads: CASSFYRTSGQETQYF. The CDR3 coding sequence is TGTGCCAGCAGCTTTTATAGGACTAGCGGCCAAGAGACCCAGTACTTC. Combining the CDR3 with reference TRBV5-4 and TRBJ2-5 gives the whole variable domain ETGVTQSPTHLIKTRGQQVTLRCSSQSGHNTVSWYQQALGQGPQFIFQYYREEENGRGNFPPRFSGLQFPNYSSELNVNALELDDSALYLCASSFYRTSGQETQYFGPGTRLLVL.

The CDR3 here is CASGGSSTDTQYF. CDR3 sequence (DNA): TGTGCCAGCGGGGGGAGTAGCACAGATACGCAGTATTTT. The V and J genes are TRBV2 and TRBJ2-3; D possibly corresponds to TRBD2 (6 bases). The V gene's germline CDR1 is SNHLY and CDR2 FYNNEI. This CDR3 contains 13 residues. Between the trimmed V and J ends, which lost 8 bases and 0 bases, there was a span of 9 bases.

The chain uses TRBV27 and TRBJ2-2; D might be TRBD1 (5 bases). Germline V lookup: CDR1 MNHEY, CDR2 SMNVEV (reference sequence). Trimming removed 6 bases at V and 7 bases at J, with 15 bases between. The CDR3 loop spans 14 amino acids. The CDR3 reads CASRKGSFSGELFF. As DNA, the CDR3 is TGTGCCAGCAGAAAGGGGTCGTTCAGCGGGGAGCTGTTTTTT.

The chain has TRBV30 and TRBJ1-3; 9 bases are a match to TRBD1. V gave up 3 bases and J gave up 0 bases; unmatched junction bases: 6. The CDR3 loop spans 16 amino acids. Per the germline V gene, CDR1 is GTSNPN and CDR2 is SVGIG (reference sequence). The CDR3 bases are TGTGCCTGGAGCACCGGGACAGGGTTCTCTGGAAACACCATATATTTT. Translating gives CAWSTGTGFSGNTIYF.

V gene TRBV7-9 combines with J gene TRBJ2-5; the match to TRBD2 covers 7 bases. Trimming cost V 5 bases and J 5 bases; bases outside gene matches: 5. The CDR3 spans 13 residues. Germline V gives CDR1 SEHNR, CDR2 FQNEAQ (reference sequence). The DNA of the CDR3 is TGTGCCAGCAGCGTGGGGGGGAGCGAGACCCAGTACTTC. This translates into CASSVGGSETQYF.

The gene calls are TRBV15 and TRBJ2-3; 7 nucleotides line up with TRBD2. This CDR3 contains 16 residues. V lost 0 bases to trimming and J lost 4 bases; unmatched junction nucleotides: 7. Germline V gene data show CDR1 as LNHNV and CDR2 as YYDKDF (reference sequence). The CDR3 coding sequence is TGTGCCACCAGCAGAGAACAAAGCGGGGAATCAGATACGCAGTATTTT. Amino acid sequence: CATSREQSGESDTQYF.

The V and J genes are TRBV28 and TRBJ2-7; 14 bases are a match to TRBD2. V shed 6 bases, J shed 5 bases, and the junction held 15 bases outside the gene matches. CDR3 size: 18 residues. Germline CDR1 reads MDHEN; CDR2 reads SYDVKM. The CDR3 is CASSSTSGRALLRNEQYF. CDR3 nucleotides: TGTGCCAGCAGCTCGACTAGCGGGAGGGCCCTTCTAAGAAACGAGCAGTACTTC.

Here the CDR3 reads CASSLSGQGYEQYF. CDR3 nucleotide sequence: TGTGCCAGCAGCCTTTCGGGACAGGGCTACGAGCAGTACTTC. The rearrangement joins TRBV7-8 to TRBJ2-7, with 9 bases fitting TRBD1. This CDR3 has 14 amino acids. Per germline, CDR1 SGHVS and CDR2 FQNEAQ. V was clipped by 5 bases and J by 3 bases; unmatched bases: 5.

This clone has more than one count but fewer than ten. The rearrangement uses TRBV6-5 and TRBJ1-2; D might be TRBD1 (5 bases). Germline V lookup: CDR1 MNHEY, CDR2 SVGAGI. This CDR3 contains 15 residues. Trimming stripped 2 bases from V and 5 bases from J, with 15 bases between. CDR3 loop: CASSYLSGRGYGYTF. CDR3 coding DNA: TGTGCCAGCAGTTACCTTTCGGGGAGGGGATATGGCTACACCTTC.

This sequence joins TRBV10-2 and TRBJ2-7, with 7 bases identical to TRBD1. Unmatched junction bases numbered 6, after V lost 6 bases and J lost 4 bases. Looked up from germline, CDR1 is WSHSY and CDR2 is SAAADI. The CDR3 totals 13 residues. CDR3 sequence reads: CASSHGTDYEQYF. CDR3 DNA sequence: TGCGCCAGCAGCCACGGGACAGATTACGAGCAGTACTTC.

V gene TRBV6-5 combines with J gene TRBJ2-7, with D unresolved. V was trimmed by 7 bases and J by 0 bases, leaving 13 bases between them. Per germline, CDR1 MNHEY and CDR2 SVGAGI. This CDR3 is 14 amino acids long. CDR3 in amino acids: CASKADRSSYEQYF. CDR3 bases: TGTGCCAGCAAAGCCGATAGGAGCTCCTACGAGCAGTACTTC.

This clone was observed a few times. V and J are TRBV19 and TRBJ1-1; a weak D match, TRBD1 (5 bases). CDR3 length: 15 residues. The germline CDR1 and CDR2 sequences are LNHDA and SQIVND (reference sequence). Trimming left V 1 base short and J 4 bases short, with 13 bases between. The CDR3 here is CASSIGIGASTEAFF. In nucleotides, the CDR3 is TGTGCCAGTAGTATAGGTATAGGGGCGAGCACTGAAGCTTTCTTT.